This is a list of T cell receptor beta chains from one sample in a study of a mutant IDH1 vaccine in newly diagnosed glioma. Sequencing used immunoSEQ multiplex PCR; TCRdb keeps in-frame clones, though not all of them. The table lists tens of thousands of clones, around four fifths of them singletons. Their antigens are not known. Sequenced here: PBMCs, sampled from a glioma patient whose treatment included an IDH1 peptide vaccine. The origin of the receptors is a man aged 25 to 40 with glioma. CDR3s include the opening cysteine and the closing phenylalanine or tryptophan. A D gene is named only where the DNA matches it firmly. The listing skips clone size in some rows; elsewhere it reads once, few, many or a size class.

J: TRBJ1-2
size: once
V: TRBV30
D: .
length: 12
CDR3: CAWSDSNYGYTF
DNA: TGTGCCTGGAGTGACAGTAACTATGGCTACACCTTC

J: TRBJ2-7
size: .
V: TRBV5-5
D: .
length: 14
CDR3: CASSFTGHSYEQYF
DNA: TGTGCCAGCAGCTTCACTGGACACTCCTACGAGCAGTACTTC

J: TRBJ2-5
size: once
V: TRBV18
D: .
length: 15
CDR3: CASSPPVQGPETQYF
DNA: TGTGCCAGCTCACCACCGGTTCAGGGGCCAGAGACCCAGTACTTC

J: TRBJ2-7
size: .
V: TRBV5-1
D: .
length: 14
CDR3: CASSLAYWGYEQYF
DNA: TGCGCCAGCAGCTTGGCCTATTGGGGGTACGAGCAGTACTTC

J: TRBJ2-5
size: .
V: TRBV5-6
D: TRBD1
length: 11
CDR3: CASSFGDRGYF
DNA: TGTGCCAGCAGCTTCGGAGACAGGGGGTACTTC

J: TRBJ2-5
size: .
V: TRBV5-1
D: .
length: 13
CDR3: CASSLVPGETQYF
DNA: TGCGCCAGCAGCTTGGTTCCGGGAGAGACCCAGTACTTC

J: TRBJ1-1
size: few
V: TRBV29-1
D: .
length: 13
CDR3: CSAGRGGNTEAFF
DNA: TGCAGCGCGGGGCGCGGGGGAAACACTGAAGCTTTCTTT

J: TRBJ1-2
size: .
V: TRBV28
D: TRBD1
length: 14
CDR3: CASRVGQGAYGYTF
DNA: TGTGCCAGCAGGGTGGGACAGGGGGCATATGGCTACACCTTC

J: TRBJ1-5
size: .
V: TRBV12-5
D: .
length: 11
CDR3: CASGLAGPQHF
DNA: TGTGCTAGTGGTTTGGCCGGGCCCCAGCATTTT

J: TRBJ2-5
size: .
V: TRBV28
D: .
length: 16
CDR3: CASRRMGGKKGETQYF
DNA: TGTGCCAGCCGTCGGATGGGGGGAAAAAAGGGAGAGACCCAGTACTTC

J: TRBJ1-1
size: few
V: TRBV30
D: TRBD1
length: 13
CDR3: CAWSGQGGTEAFF
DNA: TGTGCCTGGAGCGGACAGGGTGGGACTGAAGCTTTCTTT

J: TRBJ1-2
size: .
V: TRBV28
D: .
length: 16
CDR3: CASSLWASKVSYGYTF
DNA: TGTGCCAGCAGTTTATGGGCCTCAAAGGTGAGCTATGGCTACACCTTC

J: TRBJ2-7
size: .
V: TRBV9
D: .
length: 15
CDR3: CASSVDQGLSYEQYF
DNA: TGTGCCAGCAGCGTAGATCAGGGGCTATCCTACGAGCAGTACTTC

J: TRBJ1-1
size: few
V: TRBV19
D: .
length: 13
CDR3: CASSINRDTEAFF
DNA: TGTGCCAGTAGTATTAACAGGGACACTGAAGCTTTCTTT

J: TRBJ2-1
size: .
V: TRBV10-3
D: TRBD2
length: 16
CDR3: CAISPSTSGGYNEQFF
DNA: TGTGCCATCAGTCCTTCTACTAGCGGGGGATACAATGAGCAGTTCTTC

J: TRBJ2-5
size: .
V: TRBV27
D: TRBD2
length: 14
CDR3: CASSLSGTSGSPNF
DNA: TGTGCCAGCAGTTTATCAGGGACTAGCGGTTCTCCGAACTTC

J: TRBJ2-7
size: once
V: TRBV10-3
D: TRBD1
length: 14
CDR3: CAISSRDRGYEQYF
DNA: TGTGCCATCAGTAGCCGGGACAGGGGGTACGAGCAGTACTTC

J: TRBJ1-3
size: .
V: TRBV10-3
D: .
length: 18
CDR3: CAISGEWGRNNAGNTIYF
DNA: TGTGCCATCAGTGGTGAATGGGGCCGTAACAACGCTGGAAACACCATATATTTT

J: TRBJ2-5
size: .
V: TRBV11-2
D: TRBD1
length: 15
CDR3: CASSKGQGPTETQYF
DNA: TGTGCCAGCAGCAAGGGACAGGGGCCCACAGAGACCCAGTACTTC

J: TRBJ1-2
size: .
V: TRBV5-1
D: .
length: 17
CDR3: CASQSGAYSGEGPGYTF
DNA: TGCGCCAGCCAATCGGGGGCTTATTCTGGTGAGGGGCCTGGCTACACCTTC